These T cell receptor beta chains were read from a single sample in a study of blood T cell repertoires in COVID-19. Only in-frame clones appear in the TCRdb table, and some are missing; sequencing was by immunoSEQ multiplex PCR. The sample yields fewer than 150,000 clones, 85% to 90% seen once. The sequenced sample was peripheral blood. Receptor source: a woman aged 60 to 75 with COVID-19, enrolled during active disease. The CDR3 runs from the conserved cysteine through the conserved F or W. Each record gives: D gene, V gene, clone size, J gene, CDR3 DNA, CDR3 protein. The D gene is left open where the match is weak. The listing skips clone size in some rows; elsewhere it reads once, few, many or a size class.

TRBD1	TRBV20-1	-	TRBJ1-2	TGCAGTGCTAGTGTCTCGGGACAGGAAAGCTATGGCTACACCTTC	CSASVSGQESYGYTF
TRBD1	TRBV9	-	TRBJ2-1	TGTGCCAGCAGTGAAGGGGGCCGCTCAAGTGAGCAGTTCTTC	CASSEGGRSSEQFF
TRBD1	TRBV6-5	-	TRBJ2-7	TGTGCCAGCAGACCCCGGACAGGGGGTTACGAGCAGTACTTC	CASRPRTGGYEQYF
-	TRBV19	-	TRBJ2-3	TGTGCCAGTAGTACCTCAGGCACAGATACGCAGTATTTT	CASSTSGTDTQYF
-	TRBV14	-	TRBJ1-1	TGTGCCAGCAGCCAATTTTCGGTTTCGAGAACTGAAGCTTTCTTT	CASSQFSVSRTEAFF
-	TRBV15	once	TRBJ2-7	TGTGCCACCAGCAGAGATCTCGGGGACGAGCAGTACTTC	CATSRDLGDEQYF
-	TRBV18	-	TRBJ1-1	TGTGCCAGCTCACCAGTTCTGGCCGACACTGAAGCTTTCTTT	CASSPVLADTEAFF
-	TRBV9	-	TRBJ1-1	TGTGCCAGCAGCGTAGACTGGAACACTGAAGCTTTCTTT	CASSVDWNTEAFF
-	TRBV11-1	-	TRBJ1-1	TGTGCCAGCAGCTCAGACACGTATGGCACTGAAGCTTTCTTT	CASSSDTYGTEAFF
-	TRBV6-4	-	TRBJ1-1	TGTGCCAGCACCGTCTCGGCGGGGAACACTGAAGCTTTCTTT	CASTVSAGNTEAFF
-	TRBV29-1	-	TRBJ2-3	TGCAGCGTTGCGAGGGCTAGTTCCGGGGCAGATACGCAGTATTTT	CSVARASSGADTQYF
TRBD1	TRBV18	once	TRBJ1-5	TGTGCCAGCTCACCACTCCCTAGGACAGGGGGCTGGCAGCCCCAGCATTTT	CASSPLPRTGGWQPQHF
TRBD1	TRBV6-2/TRBV6-3	-	TRBJ1-6	TGTGCCAGCAGTTACTCGGGGACAGGGGGATGGAATAATTCACCCCTCCACTTT	CASSYSGTGGWNNSPLHF
-	TRBV7-8	-	TRBJ1-5	TGTGCCAGCAGACAGATGGATAATCAGCCCCAGCATTTT	CASRQMDNQPQHF
TRBD2	TRBV6-2/TRBV6-3	-	TRBJ2-3	TGTGCCAGCAGTCGGACTAGCGGGGGGGCCTCTTCTACAGATACGCAGTATTTT	CASSRTSGGASSTDTQYF
TRBD1	TRBV7-6	once	TRBJ1-3	TGTGCCAGCAGTACGGACAGGGGTGGAAACACCATATATTTT	CASSTDRGGNTIYF
-	TRBV20-1	few	TRBJ1-1	TGCAGTGCTTCCAGTGTGACTGAAGCTTTCTTT	CSASSVTEAFF
-	TRBV19	-	TRBJ1-1	TGTGCCAGTACCAAAGACGGGATGAACACTGAAGCTTTCTTT	CASTKDGMNTEAFF
TRBD1	TRBV30	-	TRBJ2-7	TGTGCCTGGACCGGGGACAGAGCCTACGAGCAGTACTTC	CAWTGDRAYEQYF
TRBD1	TRBV5-4	-	TRBJ1-1	TGTGCCAGCAGCTGGGACGGGACAGGGGGCTGGTTTAGCACTGAAGCTTTCTTT	CASSWDGTGGWFSTEAFF
-	TRBV11-3	-	TRBJ2-2	TGTGCCAGCAGCTTAGATCTCACAATAGGGGAGCTGTTTTTT	CASSLDLTIGELFF
TRBD1	TRBV19	-	TRBJ1-1	TGTGCCAGTAGAGAGGACAGGAGAGGCGGGAACACTGAAGCTTTCTTT	CASREDRRGGNTEAFF
-	TRBV4-1	-	TRBJ1-1	TGCGCCAGCAGCCATGAGCCCGGGAGGACTGAAGCTTTCTTT	CASSHEPGRTEAFF
TRBD1	TRBV18	-	TRBJ2-1	TGTGCCAGCTCACCGCCGGGACAGACTCTATACAATGAGCAGTTCTTC	CASSPPGQTLYNEQFF
-	TRBV27	-	TRBJ1-2	TGTGCCAGCAGGCGGGAGAACTATGGCTACACCTTC	CASRRENYGYTF
TRBD1	TRBV7-6	-	TRBJ2-5	TGTGCCAGCAGCATCGGTCAGGGGGACGAAGAGACCCAGTACTTC	CASSIGQGDEETQYF
TRBD2	TRBV10-1	once	TRBJ2-3	TGCGCCAGCAGTGAGTCGAAAGCGGGGGGGTACACAGATACGCAGTATTTT	CASSESKAGGYTDTQYF
-	TRBV3-1/TRBV3-2	-	TRBJ2-3	TGTGCCAGCAGCCAGCCCGGGGGAAGCACAGATACGCAGTATTTT	CASSQPGGSTDTQYF
-	TRBV9	-	TRBJ1-1	TGTGCCAGCAGCGTAGATTCTACGTCGGGGATGAACACTGAAGCTTTCTTT	CASSVDSTSGMNTEAFF
TRBD2	TRBV4-3	-	TRBJ2-7	TGCGCCAGCAGCCTGAGACTAGCGGGGGGATACGAGCAGTACTTC	CASSLRLAGGYEQYF
-	TRBV7-2	-	TRBJ2-7	TGTGCCAGCAGCTTAGATGCCGGGAACGAGCAGTACTTC	CASSLDAGNEQYF
TRBD1	TRBV2	-	TRBJ1-2	TGTGCCAGCAGCCCAAGACAGGGGCCTATTGGCTACACCTTC	CASSPRQGPIGYTF
-	TRBV7-8	-	TRBJ1-1	TGTGCCAGCAGCTTAATCTCTGGAGGGAACACTGAAGCTTTCTTT	CASSLISGGNTEAFF
TRBD1	TRBV30	-	TRBJ1-2	TGTGCCTGGAGTAAGGGGGCCCTTTATGGCTACACCTTC	CAWSKGALYGYTF
-	TRBV7-6	-	TRBJ2-7	TGTGCCAGCAGCTTAGAAGGGGGGGAGAGCTCCTACGAGCAGTACTTC	CASSLEGGESSYEQYF
-	TRBV7-3	-	TRBJ1-1	TGTGCCAGCAGCTTATGGGCAGAGAACACTGAAGCTTTCTTT	CASSLWAENTEAFF
TRBD1	TRBV27	few	TRBJ2-1	TGTGCCAGCAGTTTTTGGGACAGGGCCTACAATGAGCAGTTCTTC	CASSFWDRAYNEQFF
-	TRBV6-5	-	TRBJ1-1	TGTGCCAGCACCCGCTCTATGAGAAACACTGAAGCTTTCTTT	CASTRSMRNTEAFF
-	TRBV21-1	-	TRBJ1-1	TGTGCCAGCAGCAAAGATCAGGCCCAAGACACTGAAGCTTTCTTT	CASSKDQAQDTEAFF
-	TRBV28	-	TRBJ2-2	TGTGCCAGCAGTTTATCCCCGGAACAGCCGAACACCGGGGAGCTGTTTTTT	CASSLSPEQPNTGELFF
-	TRBV9	-	TRBJ2-3	TGTGCCAGCAGCGTAGGTGGCTCAGATACGCAGTATTTT	CASSVGGSDTQYF